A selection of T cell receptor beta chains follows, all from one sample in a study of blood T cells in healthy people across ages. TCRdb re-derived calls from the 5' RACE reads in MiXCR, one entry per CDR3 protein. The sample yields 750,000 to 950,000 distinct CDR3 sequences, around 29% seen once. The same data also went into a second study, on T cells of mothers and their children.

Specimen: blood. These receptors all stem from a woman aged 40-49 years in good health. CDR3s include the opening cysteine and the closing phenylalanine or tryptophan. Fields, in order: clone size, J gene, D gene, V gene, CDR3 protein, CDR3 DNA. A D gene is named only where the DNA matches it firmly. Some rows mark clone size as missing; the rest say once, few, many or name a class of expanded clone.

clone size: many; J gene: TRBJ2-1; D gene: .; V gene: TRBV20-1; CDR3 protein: CSARWGASYNEQFF; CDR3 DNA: TGCAGTGCCAGGTGGGGGGCCTCCTACAATGAGCAGTTCTTC
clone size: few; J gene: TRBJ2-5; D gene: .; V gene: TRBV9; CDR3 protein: CASSGTTGETQYF; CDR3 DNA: TGTGCCAGCAGCGGGACTACCGGGGAGACCCAGTACTTC
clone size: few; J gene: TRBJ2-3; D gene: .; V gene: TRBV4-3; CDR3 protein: CASNQDADTQYF; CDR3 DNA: TGCGCCAGCAACCAAGACGCAGATACGCAGTATTTT
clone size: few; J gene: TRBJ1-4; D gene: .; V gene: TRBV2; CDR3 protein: CASSKGGSREKLFF; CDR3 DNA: TGTGCCAGCAGCAAAGGAGGGTCTCGAGAAAAACTGTTTTTT
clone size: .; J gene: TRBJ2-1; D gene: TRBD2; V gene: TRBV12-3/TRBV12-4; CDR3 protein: CASSLGTSGFGEQFF; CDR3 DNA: TGTGCCAGCAGTTTAGGGACTAGCGGCTTCGGTGAGCAGTTCTTC
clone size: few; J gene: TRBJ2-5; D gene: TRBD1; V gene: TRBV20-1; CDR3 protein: CSTDPGQGAGEQYF; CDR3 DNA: TGCAGTACCGACCCGGGACAGGGGGCGGGTGAGCAGTACTTC
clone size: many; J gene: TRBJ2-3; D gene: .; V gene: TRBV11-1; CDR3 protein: CASTLLGESPADTQYF; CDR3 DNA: TGTGCCAGCACCCTTCTCGGGGAATCTCCGGCCGATACGCAGTATTTT
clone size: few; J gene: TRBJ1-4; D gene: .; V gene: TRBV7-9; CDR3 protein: CASSLEHKDEKLFF; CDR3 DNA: TGTGCCAGCAGCTTAGAACACAAGGATGAAAAACTGTTTTTT
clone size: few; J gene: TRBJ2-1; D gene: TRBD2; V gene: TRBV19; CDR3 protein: CASSIVSGGSYNEQFF; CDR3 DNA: TGTGCCAGTAGTATTGTTAGCGGGGGCTCCTACAATGAGCAGTTCTTC
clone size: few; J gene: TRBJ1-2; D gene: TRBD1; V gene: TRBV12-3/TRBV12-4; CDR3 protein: CASTLGQAEGYTF; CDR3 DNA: TGTGCCAGCACCCTTGGACAGGCGGAGGGCTACACCTTC
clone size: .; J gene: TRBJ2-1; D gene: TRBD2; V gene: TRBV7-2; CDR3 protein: CASSPRGVSSYNKQFF; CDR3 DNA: TGTGCCAGCAGCCCACGGGGGGTGAGCTCCTACAATAAGCAGTTCTTC
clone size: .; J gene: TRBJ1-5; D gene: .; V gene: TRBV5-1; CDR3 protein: CASSLSPGSGDQPQHF; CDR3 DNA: TGCGCCAGCAGCTTGTCACCGGGCTCGGGAGATCAGCCCCAGCATTTT
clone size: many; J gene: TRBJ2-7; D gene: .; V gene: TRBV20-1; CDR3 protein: CSARDQGRSYEQYF; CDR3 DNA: TGCAGTGCTAGAGATCAAGGCAGATCCTACGAGCAGTACTTC
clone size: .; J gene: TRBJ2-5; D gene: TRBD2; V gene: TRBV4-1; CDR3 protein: CASSQTGGVRVETQYF; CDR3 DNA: TGCGCCAGCAGCCAGACGGGGGGGGTCAGGGTGGAGACCCAGTACTTC
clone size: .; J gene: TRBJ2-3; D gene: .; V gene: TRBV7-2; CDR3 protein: CASSSSGVGADTQYF; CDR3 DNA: TGTGCCAGCAGCTCTTCGGGGGTTGGAGCAGATACGCAGTATTTT
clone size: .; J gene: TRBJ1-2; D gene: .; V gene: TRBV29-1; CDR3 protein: CSVEGVGTSDGYTF; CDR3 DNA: TGCAGCGTTGAAGGCGTTGGGACATCGGATGGCTACACCTTC
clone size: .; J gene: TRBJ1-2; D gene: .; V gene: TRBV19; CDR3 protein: CASSTALRGRRNDGYGYTF; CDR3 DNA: TGTGCCAGTAGTACGGCTCTTCGGGGACGACGAAATGATGGCTATGGCTACACCTTC
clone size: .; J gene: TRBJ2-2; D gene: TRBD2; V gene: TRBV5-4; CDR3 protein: CASSLRGGRTGELFF; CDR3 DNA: TGTGCCAGCAGCTTGCGGGGGGGCCGTACCGGGGAGCTGTTTTTT
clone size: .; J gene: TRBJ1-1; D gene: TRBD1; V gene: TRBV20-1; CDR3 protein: CSAGGTGQNTEAFF; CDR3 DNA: TGCAGTGCGGGGGGGACAGGGCAGAACACTGAAGCTTTCTTT
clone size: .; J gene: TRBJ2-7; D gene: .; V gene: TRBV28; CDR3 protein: CTVNPRYSYEQYF; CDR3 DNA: TGTACCGTAAATCCCCGCTACTCCTACGAGCAGTACTTC
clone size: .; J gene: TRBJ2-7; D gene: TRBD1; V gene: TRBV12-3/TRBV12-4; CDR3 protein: CASSFQADGTGWEDNEQYF; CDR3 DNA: TGTGCCAGCAGTTTCCAGGCGGATGGGACAGGATGGGAAGACAATGAGCAGTACTTC
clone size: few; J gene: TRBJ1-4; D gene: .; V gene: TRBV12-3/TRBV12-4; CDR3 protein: CASSPPNRDPTNEKLFF; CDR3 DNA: TGTGCCAGCAGTCCACCAAACAGGGACCCAACTAATGAAAAACTGTTTTTT
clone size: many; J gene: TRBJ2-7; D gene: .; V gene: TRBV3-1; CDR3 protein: CASRPRTSSEQYF; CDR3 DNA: TGTGCCAGCAGACCCCGGACATCATCCGAGCAGTACTTC
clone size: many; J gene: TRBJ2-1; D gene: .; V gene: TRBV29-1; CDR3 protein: CSVRAGSEPNEQFF; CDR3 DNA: TGCAGCGTTAGGGCCGGCTCTGAACCCAATGAGCAGTTCTTC
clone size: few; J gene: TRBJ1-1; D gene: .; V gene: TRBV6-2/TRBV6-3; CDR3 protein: CASSYGISAGNTEAFF; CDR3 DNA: TGTGCCAGCAGTTATGGTATATCAGCCGGGAACACTGAAGCTTTCTTT
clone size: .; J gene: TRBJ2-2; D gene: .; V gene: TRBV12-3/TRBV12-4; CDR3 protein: CASSPRVGELFF; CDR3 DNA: TGTGCCAGCAGTCCTCGCGTCGGGGAGCTGTTTTTT
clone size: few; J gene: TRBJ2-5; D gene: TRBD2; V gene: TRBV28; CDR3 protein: CASTQGPSSGVETQYF; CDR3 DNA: TGTGCCAGCACCCAAGGCCCTTCAAGCGGGGTTGAGACCCAGTACTTC
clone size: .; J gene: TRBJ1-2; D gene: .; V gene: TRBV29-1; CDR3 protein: CSVNLLYRDGYGYTF; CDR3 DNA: TGCAGCGTCAACCTCCTCTACAGGGATGGTTATGGTTACACCTTC
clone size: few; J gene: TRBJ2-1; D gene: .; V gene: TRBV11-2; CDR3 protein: CASSLRSGLGEQFF; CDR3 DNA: TGTGCCAGCAGCTTACGGTCGGGGTTGGGTGAGCAGTTCTTC
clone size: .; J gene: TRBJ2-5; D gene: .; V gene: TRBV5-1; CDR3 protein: CASSLEASVHQETQYF; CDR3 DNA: TGCGCCAGCAGCTTGGAGGCTAGCGTACACCAAGAGACCCAGTACTTC
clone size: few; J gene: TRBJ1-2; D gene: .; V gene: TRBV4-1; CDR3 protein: CASSQYFGQTNYGYTF; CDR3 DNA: TGCGCCAGCAGCCAATATTTTGGGCAGACTAACTATGGCTACACCTTC
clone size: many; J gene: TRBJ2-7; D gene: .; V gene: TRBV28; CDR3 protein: CASSFHSYEQYF; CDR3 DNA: TGTGCCAGCAGTTTTCACAGCTACGAGCAGTACTTC
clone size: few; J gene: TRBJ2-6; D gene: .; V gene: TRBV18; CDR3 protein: CASYRNGGISGANVLTF; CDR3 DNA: TGTGCCAGTTACAGGAACGGCGGTATTTCGGGGGCCAACGTCCTGACTTTC
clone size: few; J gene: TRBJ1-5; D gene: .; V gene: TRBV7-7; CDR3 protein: CASILRRPQHF; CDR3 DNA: TGTGCTAGCATCCTGAGGAGGCCCCAGCATTTT
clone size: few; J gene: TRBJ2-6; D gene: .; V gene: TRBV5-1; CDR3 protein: CASSPGPRSGANVLTF; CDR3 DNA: TGCGCCAGCAGCCCGGGGCCAAGGAGTGGGGCCAACGTCCTGACTTTC